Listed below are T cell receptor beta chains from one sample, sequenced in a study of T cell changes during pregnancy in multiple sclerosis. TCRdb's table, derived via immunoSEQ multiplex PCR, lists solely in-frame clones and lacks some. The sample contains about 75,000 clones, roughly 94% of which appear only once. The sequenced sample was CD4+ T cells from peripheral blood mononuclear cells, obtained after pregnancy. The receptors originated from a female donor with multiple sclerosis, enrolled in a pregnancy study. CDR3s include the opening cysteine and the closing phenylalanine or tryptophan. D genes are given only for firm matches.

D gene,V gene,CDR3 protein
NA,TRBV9,CASSVDTGVSYEQYF
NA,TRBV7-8,CASSLGLAGNEQFF
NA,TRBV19,CASSLRGVSTDTQYF
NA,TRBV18,CASSPSGGRETQYF
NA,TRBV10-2,CASSEGAGELFF
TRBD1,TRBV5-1,CASSLVVQGAEAFF
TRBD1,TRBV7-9,CASRRGEDQPQHF
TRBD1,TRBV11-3,CASSPGQGTGANVLTF
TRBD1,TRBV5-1,CASSPMTGAQLTQYF
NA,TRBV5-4,CASSLGHRSVHEQFF
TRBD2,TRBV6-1,CASSEGVLAVITDTQYF
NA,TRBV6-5,CASSYSTGVYEQYF
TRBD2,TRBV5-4,CASSLPLSGRGYEQYF
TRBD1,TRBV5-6,CASSLGRGQGFYNEQFF
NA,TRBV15,CATSRTDRHQPQHF
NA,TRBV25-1,CASKGQPSGNTIYF
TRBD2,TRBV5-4,CASSRDYRSYNEQFF
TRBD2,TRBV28,CASSVAGVTYEQYF
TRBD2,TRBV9,CASSVGTSGSHEQYF
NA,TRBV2,CASSVHTAYEQYF
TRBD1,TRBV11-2,CASSAGTGPYNEQFF
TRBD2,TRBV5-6,CASSLGLGDTDTQYF
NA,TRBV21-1,CATRYRGAGEKLFF
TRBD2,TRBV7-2,CASSLLTAGGGELFF
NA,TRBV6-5,CASSYLGTTYEQYF
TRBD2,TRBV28,CASSSMRELGYEQYF
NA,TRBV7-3,CASRPGLHGGGELFF
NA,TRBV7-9,CASSLSRGHEQYF
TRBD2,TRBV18,CASSPISGGVYEQYF
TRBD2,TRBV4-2,CASSQGTTSGSNEQFF